What follows is one T cell receptor beta chain and its context. Looked up from germline, CDR1 is LNHDA and CDR2 is SQIVND (reference sequence). This CDR3 is built from 14 residues. The germline V and J ends were trimmed by 6 bases and 1 base, with 10 bases remaining between them. Here immunoSEQ multiplex PCR was the method, and the copy in TCRdb shows in-frame clones only, minus some. This sample has approximately 13,000 clones, with about 90% found just once. This entry is derived from a study of OX40 agonist ivuxolimab in advanced cancers. Study-level background: A history of anti-PD-1, anti-PD-L1 or anti-CTLA-4 therapy was acceptable, and over 35% had some.

The source of this sequence is an adult with an advanced solid tumor such as melanoma, head and neck, liver or kidney cancer. This chain joins TRBV19 and TRBJ1-5; D is possibly TRBD1 (6 bases). The sequences come from CD4+ or CD8+ T cells sorted from blood, collected in a trial of the OX40 agonist ivuxolimab. Here the CDR3 DNA reads TGTGCCAGTAGATTACAGGGAAGCAATCAGCCCCAGCATTTT. Protein product: CASRLQGSNQPQHF.